This T cell receptor beta chain was retrieved from a study of Ad26.COV2.S vaccination and SARS-CoV-2 variants. The germline CDR1 and CDR2 sequences are DFQATT and SNEGSKA (reference sequence). The CDR3 covers 12 residues. The V segment lost 3 bases and the J segment 5 bases; nucleotides outside the gene matches: 4. Treatment denoted: 15 to 20 received Ad26.COV2.S at low or high dose, single or two shots; about 5 received placebo; per-sample allocation not given. Vaccine and placebo recipients were sampled on day 63 after the first injection. Immunization relied on an Ad26 vector, which expressed Wuhan-strain SARS-CoV-2 spike. Clones were sequenced by immunoSEQ multiplex PCR, and TCRdb holds only the in-frame ones, with some missing. Seen here are 300,000 to 400,000 clones, 85% observed once, and the top ten hold 3.3%. Study-wide points: Those who received the vaccine showed greater spike-specific TCR breadth than those given placebo.

As concerns this clone: Its antigen is not identified.

This TCR was recovered from a person between 18 and 65 years old who received the Ad26.COV2.S COVID-19 vaccine or a placebo. The rearrangement links TRBV20-1 to TRBJ2-7; 7 positions agree with TRBD2. The sequencing used peripheral blood, collected in a trial of Ad26.COV2.S vaccine versus placebo. The CDR3 region has the DNA TGCAGTGCTAGTGGCGGGAGAGACGAGCAGTACTTC. Translation gives CSASGGRDEQYF.